These 6 T cell receptor beta chains came from one sample sequenced in a study of blood T cells in healthy people across ages. The second PCR ran 7 to 11 cycles with a sample-barcoded 5' primer and J-beta primers. Via MiXCR, TCRdb re-called the 5' RACE reads, giving one row per CDR3 protein. The sample records some 790,000 distinct CDR3 sequences, 25% to 35% being singletons. Sequencing was carried out using blood. These TCRs come from a woman aged 80 or older in good health.

A single count supports this clonotype. This chain connects TRBV7-9 to TRBJ1-6; 8 nucleotides align to TRBD1. CDR3 length: 19 amino acids. V lost 5 bases, J lost 13 bases, and 25 bases stayed unmatched. Per germline, CDR1 SEHNR and CDR2 FQNEAQ (reference sequence). The CDR3: CASSASGAGGARGVSPLHF. The CDR3 DNA is TGTGCCAGCAGCGCATCCGGGGCAGGGGGCGCGCGGGGCGTTTCGCCCCTCCACTTT.

This clonotype was seen at least ten times. The chain couples TRBV5-1 to TRBJ1-2, with D unresolved. CDR1 and CDR2 from the germline V gene are SGHRS and YFSETQ. The CDR3 consists of 16 residues. Trimming stripped 0 bases from V and 1 base from J, with 13 bases between. The CDR3 loop is CASSLDGANYNYGYTF. In DNA, the CDR3 is TGCGCCAGCAGCTTGGACGGAGCTAATTATAACTATGGCTACACCTTC.

This sequence joins TRBV18 and TRBJ2-7; no definite D call. Germline V gene lookup returns CDR1 KGHSH and CDR2 LQKENI. This CDR3 comprises 13 residues. V was cut by 3 bases and J by 1 base, with 7 bases left in between. The CDR3 sequence: CASSPADSYEQYF. The CDR3 DNA reads as TGTGCCAGCTCACCGGCGGATTCCTACGAGCAGTACTTC.

Comments on this clonotype: This may come from a read error, since a much larger clone is one base off. This rearrangement joins TRBV6-2 or TRBV6-3 to TRBJ2-3, with TRBD1 matching over 8 bases. The CDR3 runs to 15 residues. V was pared by 6 bases and J by 1 base, with 6 bases of the junction left unmatched. The germline CDR1 and CDR2 sequences are MNHEY and SVGEGT. In DNA, the CDR3 is TGTGCCAGCAGGTACGGACAGGGACGCACAGATACGCAGTATTTT. Its protein is CASRYGQGRTDTQYF.

This clonotype was seen ten or more times. The chain uses TRBV7-2 and TRBJ2-1; 9 nucleotides align to TRBD1. The J segment lost 3 bases and the V segment lost 5 bases, leaving 5 bases of the junction unmatched. Germline CDR1 SGHTA, CDR2 FQGNSA. The CDR3 consists of 15 residues. CDR3 nucleotides: TGTGCCAGCAGCGCAGGGACAGGGAACTACAATGAGCAGTTCTTC. It encodes CASSAGTGNYNEQFF.

In the case of this clonotype: A read error is likely, as this CDR3 ends without the conserved phenylalanine or tryptophan. The chain uses TRBV6-2 or TRBV6-3 and TRBJ2-3; D perhaps matches TRBD1 (5 bases). Germline V gene data show CDR1 as MNHEY and CDR2 as SVGEGT. There are 13 residues in the CDR3. CDR3 bases: TGTGGCAGCAGCAGGGATGGGACAGATACGCAGTATTGT. This sequence encodes CGSSRDGTDTQYC.